The 31 T cell receptor beta chains presented below share a single source sample, sequenced in a study of cytomegalovirus exposure and HLA in healthy donors. Primers for the PCR totalled 60 Vbeta and 13 Jbeta. This table comes from immunoSEQ multiplex PCR, and its TCRdb copy is limited to in-frame clones, with some not included. In the table there are roughly 73,000 clones, roughly 71% of which are singletons. Sequencing was performed on PBMCs. Receptors originate from a man between 70 and 80 years old in good health and CMV-seronegative.

The V and J genes are TRBV6-5 and TRBJ2-2; D is undetermined. V shed 8 bases and J shed 1 base, with 8 bases lying between them. CDR1 is MNHEY and CDR2 is SVGAGI in the germline V gene. The CDR3 has 13 residues. DNA of the CDR3: TGTGCCAGCCGCCGCGAGAACACCGGGGAGCTGTTTTTT. This gives the protein CASRRENTGELFF.

The chain is built from TRBV6-1 and TRBJ2-5; 11 bases align to TRBD2. CDR3 length: 18 residues. With 4 bases clipped from V and 4 bases from J, the junction kept 14 bases outside the gene matches. In germline, CDR1 is MNHNS, CDR2 SASEGT. CDR3 nucleotides: TGTGCCAGCAGTGTTGCTCCATCTAGCGGGAGGCGTGGAGAGACCCAGTACTTC. Translating it yields CASSVAPSSGRRGETQYF.

The rearrangement uses TRBV30 and TRBJ1-4, with D hard to call. CDR3 length equals 15 residues. Germline V gene data show CDR1 as GTSNPN and CDR2 as SVGIG (reference sequence). V shed 2 bases and J shed 0 bases, with 10 bases lying between them. CDR3 protein: CAWSSQFTTNEKLFF. Written as DNA, the CDR3 is TGTGCCTGGAGTTCCCAGTTTACAACTAATGAAAAACTGTTTTTT.

The rearrangement uses TRBV5-1 and TRBJ2-4, with 9 positions matching TRBD1. CDR3 size: 15 residues. Germline CDR1 reads SGHRS; CDR2 reads YFSETQ. Trimming removed 0 bases from V and 5 bases from J; junction bases left unmatched: 3. The CDR3 sequence is CASSLGDRDQNIQYF. CDR3 in DNA: TGCGCCAGCAGCTTGGGGGACAGGGACCAAAACATTCAGTACTTC.

This clone was counted once. This rearrangement joins TRBV30 to TRBJ2-3; 11 positions agree with TRBD1. CDR1 GTSNPN and CDR2 SVGIG come from the germline V gene (reference sequence). This CDR3 has 16 residues. V dropped 4 bases and J dropped 10; count of bases not matched to a gene: 16. This CDR3 is CAWTAPGQGVLAAQYF. In DNA, the CDR3 is TGTGCCTGGACAGCCCCGGGACAGGGGGTCCTAGCGGCGCAGTATTTT.

The chain combines TRBV5-1 with TRBJ1-3; 8 nucleotides agree with TRBD1. The V and J ends lost 0 bases and 2 bases, in that order; junction bases with no gene match: 4. The CDR3 length is 16 residues. The germline V gene has CDR1 SGHRS and CDR2 YFSETQ. The CDR3 nucleotides read TGCGCCAGCAGCTTGGGAGGACAGGGAACTGGAAACACCATATATTTT. Its protein product is CASSLGGQGTGNTIYF.

The CDR3 spells CASSLGYGTGANEKLFF. CDR3 bases: TGCGCCAGCAGCTTGGGATACGGGACAGGGGCTAATGAAAAACTGTTTTTT. V is TRBV5-1 and J is TRBJ1-4; 10 positions agree with TRBD1. The CDR3 consists of 17 residues. Per germline, CDR1 SGHRS and CDR2 YFSETQ. The V gene end was trimmed by 0 bases and the J gene end by 3 bases; junction bases not matched to a gene: 5.

The chain uses TRBV19 and TRBJ1-5; 7 nucleotides match TRBD1. After removal of 2 bases from V and 0 bases from J, the junction contained 7 bases not matched to a gene. This CDR3 has 17 residues. From germline, CDR1 is LNHDA and CDR2 SQIVND (reference sequence). The CDR3 loop is CASSIIDGTASNQPQHF. CDR3 coding DNA: TGTGCCAGTAGTATAATTGATGGGACAGCTAGCAATCAGCCCCAGCATTTT.

The chain is built from TRBV18 and TRBJ1-3, with D possibly TRBD1 on 5 matching bases. CDR1 is KGHSH, CDR2 LQKENI, per germline. The CDR3 loop spans 20 amino acids. The V and J ends lost 2 bases and 0 bases respectively, with 23 bases between them. CDR3 sequence (DNA): TGTGCCAGCTCACCAATTTCCCTTCCAAGGGGCATCACCTCTGGAAACACCATATATTTT. Protein sequence: CASSPISLPRGITSGNTIYF. Variable domain in full (rest from reference TRBV18 and TRBJ1-3): NAGVMQNPRHLVRRRGQEARLRCSPMKGHSHVYWYRQLPEEGLKFMVYLQKENIIDESGMPKERFSAEFPKEGPSILRIQQVVRGDSAAYFCASSPISLPRGITSGNTIYFGEGSWLTVV.

This clone was found once. This sequence joins TRBV5-8 and TRBJ1-6, with unresolved D. The germline V gene has CDR1 SGHTS and CDR2 YDEGEE. The CDR3 covers 15 residues. V lost 0 bases, J lost 6 bases, and 10 bases lay in between. The CDR3 coding sequence is TGTGCCAGCAGCTTGGGCCGGTTGAGTAATTCACCCCTCCACTTT. It translates to CASSLGRLSNSPLHF. Full variable domain (rest looked up from reference TRBV5-8 and TRBJ1-6): EAGVTQSPTHLIKTRGQQATLRCSPISGHTSVYWYQQALGLGLQFLLWYDEGEERNRGNFPPRFSGRQFPNYSSELNVNALELEDSALYLCASSLGRLSNSPLHFGNGTRLTVT.

V gene TRBV11-2 combines with J gene TRBJ2-4; D perhaps matches TRBD2 (7 bases). The CDR3 spans 18 residues. V lost 5 bases and J 0 bases, leaving 20 bases between the germline ends. Germline V gene lookup returns CDR1 SGHAT and CDR2 FQNNGV. The CDR3 loop reads CASSLRVGGALAKNIQYF. The DNA of the CDR3 is TGTGCCAGCAGCCTCAGAGTGGGGGGGGCCTTAGCCAAAAACATTCAGTACTTC.

This clone appeared a single time. The chain combines TRBV6-5 with TRBJ2-1; the match to TRBD2 covers 8 bases. This CDR3 spans 14 amino acids. Germline CDR1 reads MNHEY; CDR2 reads SVGAGI. Germline trimming cut 6 bases from V and 12 bases from J; bases unmatched to any gene: 13. Written as DNA, the CDR3 is TGTGCCAGCAGGGGGACTAGTTCCAGCGCAGGGCAGTTCTTC. It encodes CASRGTSSSAGQFF.

The gene calls are TRBV2 and TRBJ2-3; no definite D call. This CDR3 has 14 amino acids. V was shortened by 4 bases and J by 2 bases, with 10 bases between the two germline ends. CDR1 is SNHLY, CDR2 FYNNEI, per germline. This CDR3 is CASSVLSTTDTQYF. Written as DNA, the CDR3 is TGTGCCAGCAGTGTCCTCTCTACCACAGATACGCAGTATTTT.

This chain uses TRBV18 with TRBJ2-7; 9 bases map to TRBD1. The ends lost 4 bases at V and 8 bases at J; junction bases unmatched: 12. Germline V lookup: CDR1 KGHSH, CDR2 LQKENI. The CDR3 has 15 amino acids. The CDR3 spells CASSLQTGTGSQQYF. The CDR3 nucleotides are TGTGCCAGCTCACTCCAGACCGGGACAGGGTCGCAGCAGTACTTC.

The V call is TRBV2, the J call TRBJ2-1, with TRBD2 matching over 8 bases. The ends lost 6 bases at V and 5 bases at J; junction bases unmatched: 9. Germline CDR1 and CDR2: SNHLY and FYNNEI. CDR3 length: 15 residues. CDR3 DNA sequence: TGTGCCAGCAGGAGGGACGGGAGGGCCGACAATGAGCAGTTCTTC. This encodes CASRRDGRADNEQFF.

The CDR3 region is CASSQLAGKRVETQYF. CDR3 nucleotide sequence: TGTGCCAGCAGCCAATTAGCGGGGAAGAGGGTGGAGACCCAGTACTTC. The chain recombines TRBV11-2 with TRBJ2-5, with TRBD2 matching 8 bases. CDR1 is SGHAT and CDR2 is FQNNGV in the germline V gene. The V gene end was trimmed by 5 bases and the J gene end by 5 bases; junction bases not matched to a gene: 13. The CDR3 is made up of 16 amino acids. The full variable domain, in which reference TRBV11-2 and TRBJ2-5 provide the parts outside the CDR3, is EAGVAQSPRYKIIEKRQSVAFWCNPISGHATLYWYQQILGQGPKLLIQFQNNGVVDDSQLPKDRFSAERLKGVDSTLKIQPAKLEDSAVYLCASSQLAGKRVETQYFGPGTRLLVL.

This clone appeared once. The V and J genes are TRBV28 and TRBJ1-1; D not certain. This CDR3 comprises 13 residues. Per the germline V gene, CDR1 is MDHEN and CDR2 is SYDVKM. The ends were cut back, 2 bases at V and 5 bases at J, with 9 bases in the middle. CDR3 amino acids: CASSLEGRTEAFF. CDR3 nucleotides: TGTGCCAGCAGTTTAGAGGGTCGTACTGAAGCTTTCTTT.

V gene TRBV4-1 combines with J gene TRBJ2-7; TRBD2 might be the D (8 bases). Germline CDR1 is MGHRA and CDR2 is YSYEKL. The CDR3 runs 16 residues. The V end lost 6 bases, the J end lost 4 bases, and 22 bases lay between the germline ends. In nucleotides, the CDR3 is TGCGCCAGCAGTTGGAGGGGGCGGGGGGTCTCTTACGAGCAGTACTTC. It encodes CASSWRGRGVSYEQYF.

About this clone: The junction and the germline gene differ at one end; a read error may be behind it. This chain connects TRBV6-1 to TRBJ2-7, with D hard to call. Germline assignment: CDR1 MNHNS and CDR2 SASEGT. The CDR3 is 13 amino acids. The CDR3 here is CASTPSDSYGQYF. CDR3 nucleotides: TGTGCCAGCACCCCGTCAGACTCCTACGGGCAGTACTTC.

V usage is TRBV7-2 and J usage is TRBJ1-5; D is unclear. V was shortened by 4 bases and J by 0 bases, with 7 bases between the two germline ends. The CDR3 loop spans 14 amino acids. CDR1 is SGHTA, CDR2 FQGNSA, per germline. The CDR3 nucleotides are TGTGCCAGCAGCTCGACTATTAGCAATCAGCCCCAGCATTTT. Translated, it gives CASSSTISNQPQHF.

In its sample, this clone was seen a few times. The V and J genes are TRBV2 and TRBJ1-4; the match to TRBD1 covers 9 bases. Germline CDR1 reads SNHLY; CDR2 reads FYNNEI. V shed 7 bases and J 8 bases; nucleotides not matched to a gene: 11. This CDR3 is 15 amino acids long. The CDR3 DNA reads as TGTGCCAGCACAAGGGCACAGGGGGCGGAAGAAAAACTGTTTTTT. Its protein product is CASTRAQGAEEKLFF.

The rearrangement uses TRBV18 and TRBJ1-1; maybe TRBD1 (6 bases). The V end was cut by 4 bases, the J end by 0 bases, with 12 bases between. Germline V lookup: CDR1 KGHSH, CDR2 LQKENI. The CDR3 sequence is 15 residues long. The CDR3 sequence is CASSREGGMNTEAFF. CDR3 coding DNA: TGTGCCAGCTCACGGGAGGGGGGTATGAACACTGAAGCTTTCTTT.

The J gene is TRBJ2-3, the V gene TRBV7-2, with a tentative D call TRBD2 (6 bases). The CDR3 consists of 15 residues. The V end lost 8 bases, the J end lost 1 base, and 16 bases lay between the germline ends. The germline V gene has CDR1 SGHTA and CDR2 FQGNSA. CDR3 nucleotides: TGTGCCAGCGCTCCGCGCGGGGATCGCACAGATACGCAGTATTTT. This gives the protein CASAPRGDRTDTQYF.

This clone was counted a few times. The identical CDR3 is also encoded by other nucleotide sequences in the sample. The chain recombines TRBV27 with TRBJ1-1, with D unresolved. This CDR3 comprises 13 residues. CDR1 is MNHEY, CDR2 SMNVEV, per germline (reference sequence). Trimming took off 0 bases at V and 1 base at J, with 3 bases between the two ends. In nucleotides, the CDR3 is TGTGCCAGCAGTTTATCCCGGAACACTGAAGCTTTCTTT. Translating gives CASSLSRNTEAFF.

Only one count was recorded for this clone. The chain is built from TRBV28 and TRBJ1-1; D is ambiguous. Per the germline V gene, CDR1 is MDHEN and CDR2 is SYDVKM. This CDR3 comprises 12 residues. Trimming cost V 1 base and J 7 bases, with 7 bases left between them. CDR3 nucleotides: TGTGCCAGCAGTTTATTAACCGGTGAAGCTTTCTTT. Translated: CASSLLTGEAFF.

The chain joins TRBV7-2 to TRBJ1-1, with TRBD1 matching over 12 bases. Germline values: CDR1 SGHTA, CDR2 FQGNSA. CDR3 length equals 17 residues. V shed 5 bases, J shed 1 base, and the junction held 8 bases outside the gene matches. DNA of the CDR3: TGTGCCAGCAGCCCCAGGGACAGGGGGCTCACGAACACTGAAGCTTTCTTT. This translates into CASSPRDRGLTNTEAFF.

The CDR3 coding sequence is TGCGCCAGCAGCCAGGGATCGAACACCGGGGAGCTGTTTTTT. Translating it yields CASSQGSNTGELFF. This sequence joins TRBV5-1 and TRBJ2-2; a possible D gene is TRBD1 (5 bases). This CDR3 contains 14 residues. Trimming removed 4 bases from V and 0 bases from J, with 7 bases in between. Germline V CDR1 and CDR2: SGHRS, YFSETQ. The full variable domain, rest sourced from reference TRBV5-1 and TRBJ2-2, is KAGVTQTPRYLIKTRGQQVTLSCSPISGHRSVSWYQQTPGQGLQFLFEYFSETQRNKGNFPGRFSGRQFSNSRSEMNVSTLELGDSALYLCASSQGSNTGELFFGEGSRLTVL.

J is TRBJ2-5 and V is TRBV5-8, with 8 bases aligning to TRBD1. The V and J ends lost 6 bases and 2 bases, in that order; junction bases with no gene match: 6. Germline-derived CDR1 and CDR2 are SGHTS and YDEGEE. This CDR3 has 14 residues. CDR3 sequence (DNA): TGTGCCAGCACGGACGACAGGGGTCAAGAGACCCAGTACTTC. Translation: CASTDDRGQETQYF.

This sequence joins TRBV9 and TRBJ2-1; maybe TRBD1 (5 bases). The germline V gene has CDR1 SGDLS and CDR2 YYNGEE. Trimming left V 4 bases short and J 16 bases short, with 18 bases between. CDR3 length: 12 amino acids. The CDR3 nucleotides are TGTGCCAGCAGCCCGACAGAAAATACGGTTTTCTTC. Protein: CASSPTENTVFF.

This chain uses TRBV4-3 with TRBJ2-2; 8 bases match TRBD1. J gave up 2 bases and V 0 bases, and 5 bases lay outside the gene matches. Germline V lookup: CDR1 LGHNA, CDR2 YSLEER. The CDR3 runs 17 residues. Here the CDR3 reads CASSQDRGTGNTGELFF. The DNA for the CDR3 is TGCGCCAGCAGCCAAGATCGGGGGACAGGAAACACCGGGGAGCTGTTTTTT.

The genes are TRBV18 and TRBJ1-1; D unresolved. In germline, CDR1 is KGHSH, CDR2 LQKENI. The CDR3 has 14 residues. V shed 8 bases and J shed 0 bases, with 13 bases lying between them. This CDR3 reads CASLPDSMNTEAFF. In DNA, the CDR3 is TGTGCCAGCCTGCCTGACTCCATGAACACTGAAGCTTTCTTT.